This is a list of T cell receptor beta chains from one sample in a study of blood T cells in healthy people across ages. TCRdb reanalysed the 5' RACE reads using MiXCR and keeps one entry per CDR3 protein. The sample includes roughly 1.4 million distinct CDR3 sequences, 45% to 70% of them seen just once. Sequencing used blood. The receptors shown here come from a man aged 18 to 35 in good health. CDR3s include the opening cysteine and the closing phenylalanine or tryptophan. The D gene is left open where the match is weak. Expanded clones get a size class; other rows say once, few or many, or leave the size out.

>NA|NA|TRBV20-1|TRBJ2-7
CSARDRETGPQGQYF
TGCAGTGCTAGAGATCGCGAAACGGGCCCTCAGGGGCAGTACTTC
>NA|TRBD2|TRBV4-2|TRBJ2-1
CASSQDVPAGRVWLNEQFF
TGTGCCAGCAGCCAAGATGTCCCAGCGGGAAGGGTGTGGTTGAATGAGCAGTTCTTC
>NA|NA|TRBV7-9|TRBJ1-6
CASKGGASGYNSPLHF
TGTGCCAGCAAAGGAGGGGCGAGCGGCTATAATTCACCCCTCCACTTT
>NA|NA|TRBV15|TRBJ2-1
CATSRGLHKNYNEQFF
TGTGCCACCAGCAGGGGACTGCATAAAAACTACAATGAGCAGTTCTTC
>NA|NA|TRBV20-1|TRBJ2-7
CSAIDLTSSYEQYF
TGCAGTGCTATCGACTTAACGAGCTCCTACGAGCAGTACTTC
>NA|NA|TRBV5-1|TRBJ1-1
CASSLKGSVTEAFF
TGCGCCAGCAGCTTGAAAGGGTCGGTAACTGAAGCTTTCTTT
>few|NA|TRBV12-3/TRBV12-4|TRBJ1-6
CASSLGEGNSPLHF
TGTGCCAGCAGTTTGGGGGAGGGGAATTCACCCCTCCACTTT
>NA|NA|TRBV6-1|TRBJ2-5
CASSDPAETQYF
TGTGCCAGCAGTGATCCGGCTGAGACCCAGTACTTC
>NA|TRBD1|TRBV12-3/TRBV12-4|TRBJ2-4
CASSTRDREVNIQYF
TGTGCCAGCAGCACCCGGGACAGGGAGGTAAACATTCAGTACTTC
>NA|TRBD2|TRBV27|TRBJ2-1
CASRDSGGATWNEQFF
TGTGCCAGCAGAGATAGCGGGGGGGCAACGTGGAATGAGCAGTTCTTC
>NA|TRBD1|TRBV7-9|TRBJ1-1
CASTPTGGNTEAFF
TGTGCCAGCACTCCGACAGGGGGGAACACTGAAGCTTTCTTT
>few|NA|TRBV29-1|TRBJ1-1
CSVDDSHTEAFF
TGCAGCGTTGATGACAGTCACACTGAAGCTTTCTTT
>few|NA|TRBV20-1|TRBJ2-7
CSARDSFQRQTLGNEQYF
TGCAGTGCTAGAGATAGTTTCCAGCGACAGACCCTTGGCAATGAGCAGTACTTC
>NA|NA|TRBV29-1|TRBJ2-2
CSGGGQRNTGELFF
TGCAGCGGCGGAGGACAGAGGAACACCGGGGAGCTGTTTTTT
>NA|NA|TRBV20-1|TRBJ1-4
CSARAPASSTNEKLFF
TGCAGTGCTAGGGCCCCTGCCTCCTCAACTAATGAAAAACTGTTTTTT
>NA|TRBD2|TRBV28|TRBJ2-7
CASSALAGLGEQYF
TGTGCCAGCAGCGCACTAGCGGGGCTGGGGGAGCAGTACTTC